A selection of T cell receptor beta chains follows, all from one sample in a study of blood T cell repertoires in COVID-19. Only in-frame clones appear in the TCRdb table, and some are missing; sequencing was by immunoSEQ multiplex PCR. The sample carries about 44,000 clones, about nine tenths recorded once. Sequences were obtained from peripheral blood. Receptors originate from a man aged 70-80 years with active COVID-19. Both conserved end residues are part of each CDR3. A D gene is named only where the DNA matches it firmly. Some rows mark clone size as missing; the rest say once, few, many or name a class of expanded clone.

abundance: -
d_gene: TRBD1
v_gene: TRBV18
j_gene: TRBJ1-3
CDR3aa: CASSPTGERSGNTIYF
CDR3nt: TGTGCCAGCTCACCCACAGGGGAAAGGTCTGGAAACACCATATATTTT

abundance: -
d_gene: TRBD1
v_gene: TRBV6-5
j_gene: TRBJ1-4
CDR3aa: CASSQTGANEKLFF
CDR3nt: TGTGCCAGCAGTCAGACAGGGGCTAATGAAAAACTGTTTTTT

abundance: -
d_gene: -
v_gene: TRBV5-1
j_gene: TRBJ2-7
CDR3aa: CASSLTGREQYF
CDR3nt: TGCGCCAGCAGCTTAACAGGGCGCGAGCAGTACTTC

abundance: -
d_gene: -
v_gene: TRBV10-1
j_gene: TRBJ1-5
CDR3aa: CATSRDSNQPQHF
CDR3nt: TGCGCCACTAGTAGAGATAGCAATCAGCCCCAGCATTTT

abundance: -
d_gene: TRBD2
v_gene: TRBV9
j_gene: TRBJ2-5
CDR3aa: CASSVGTGGGVETQYF
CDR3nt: TGTGCCAGCAGCGTAGGCACGGGGGGTGGGGTCGAGACCCAGTACTTC

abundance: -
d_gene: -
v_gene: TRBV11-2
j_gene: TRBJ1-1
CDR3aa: CASSLLVHMNTEAFF
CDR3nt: TGTGCCAGCAGCCTGCTAGTCCACATGAACACTGAAGCTTTCTTT

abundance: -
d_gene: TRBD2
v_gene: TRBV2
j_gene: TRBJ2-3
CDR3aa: CASSEPAGAYGDTQYF
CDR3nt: TGTGCCAGCAGTGAACCAGCGGGGGCCTACGGAGATACGCAGTATTTT

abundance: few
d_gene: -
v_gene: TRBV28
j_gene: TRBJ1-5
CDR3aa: CASSLRGSRNQPQHF
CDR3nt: TGTGCCAGCAGTTTAAGGGGGAGTCGCAATCAGCCCCAGCATTTT

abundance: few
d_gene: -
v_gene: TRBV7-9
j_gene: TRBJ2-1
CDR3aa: CASSLGDLGLGEQFF
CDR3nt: TGTGCCAGCAGCTTAGGAGATTTGGGGCTAGGCGAGCAGTTCTTC

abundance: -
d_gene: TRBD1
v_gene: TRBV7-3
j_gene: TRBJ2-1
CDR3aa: CASSFRGTGLNNEQFF
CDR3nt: TGTGCCAGCAGCTTCCGGGGGACAGGGCTTAACAATGAGCAGTTCTTC

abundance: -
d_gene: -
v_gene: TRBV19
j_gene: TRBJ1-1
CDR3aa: CASSSDRNTEAFF
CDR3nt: TGTGCCAGTAGTTCGGACAGGAACACTGAAGCTTTCTTT

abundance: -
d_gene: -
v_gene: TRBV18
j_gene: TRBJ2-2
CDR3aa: CASSPYLGLDTGELFF
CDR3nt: TGTGCCAGCTCACCGTACCTAGGATTGGACACCGGGGAGCTGTTTTTT

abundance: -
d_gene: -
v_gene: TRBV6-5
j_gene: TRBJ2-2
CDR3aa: CASRLGQNTGELFF
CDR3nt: TGTGCCAGCAGACTCGGACAGAACACCGGGGAGCTGTTTTTT

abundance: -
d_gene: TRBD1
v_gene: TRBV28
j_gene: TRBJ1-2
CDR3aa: CASSPSGTGGWGYGYTF
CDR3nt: TGTGCCAGCAGTCCCTCCGGGACAGGGGGCTGGGGCTATGGCTACACCTTC

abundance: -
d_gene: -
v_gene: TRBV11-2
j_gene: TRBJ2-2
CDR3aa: CASSYKGAANTGELFF
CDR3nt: TGTGCCAGCAGCTATAAAGGGGCCGCGAACACCGGGGAGCTGTTTTTT

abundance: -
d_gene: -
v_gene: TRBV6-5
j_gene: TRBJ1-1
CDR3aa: CASSYDSTMNTEAFF
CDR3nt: TGTGCCAGCAGTTACGACAGTACTATGAACACTGAAGCTTTCTTT

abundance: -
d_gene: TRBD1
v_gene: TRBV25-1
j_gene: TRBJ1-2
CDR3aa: CASRGDRVGGYTF
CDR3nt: TGTGCCAGCAGGGGCGACAGGGTTGGTGGCTACACCTTC

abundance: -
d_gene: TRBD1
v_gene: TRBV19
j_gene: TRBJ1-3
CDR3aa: CASSSRDRLSGNTIYF
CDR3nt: TGTGCCAGTAGTTCCCGGGACAGGCTCTCTGGAAACACCATATATTTT

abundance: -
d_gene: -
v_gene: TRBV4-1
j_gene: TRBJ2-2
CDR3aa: CASSQVRGGNTGELFF
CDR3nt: TGCGCCAGCAGCCAAGTTCGAGGGGGGAACACCGGGGAGCTGTTTTTT

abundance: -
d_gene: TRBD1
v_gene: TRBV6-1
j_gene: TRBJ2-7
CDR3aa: CASSEEWDSSYEQYF
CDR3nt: TGTGCCAGCAGTGAAGAATGGGACAGCTCCTACGAGCAGTACTTC

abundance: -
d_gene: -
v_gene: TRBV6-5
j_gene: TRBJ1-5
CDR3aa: CASSRGGSHNQPQHF
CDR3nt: TGTGCCAGCAGTAGGGGGGGCTCCCACAATCAGCCCCAGCATTTT

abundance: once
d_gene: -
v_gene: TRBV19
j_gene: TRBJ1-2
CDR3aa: CASSIGVETGTTYGYTF
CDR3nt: TGTGCCAGTAGTATAGGGGTGGAGACCGGGACTACCTATGGCTACACCTTC

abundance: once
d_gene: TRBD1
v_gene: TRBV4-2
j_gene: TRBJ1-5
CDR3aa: CASSQDRGFQPQHF
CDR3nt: TGTGCCAGCAGCCAAGACAGGGGGTTTCAGCCCCAGCATTTT

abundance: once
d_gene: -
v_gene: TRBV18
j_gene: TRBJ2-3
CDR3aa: CASSPRGATVTDTQYF
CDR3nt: TGTGCCAGCTCACCACGCGGGGCCACCGTCACAGATACGCAGTATTTT

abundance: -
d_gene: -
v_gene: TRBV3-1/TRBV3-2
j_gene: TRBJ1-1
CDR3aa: CASSPTFDTDNPSFF
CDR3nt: TGTGCCAGCAGCCCAACTTTCGACACAGATAATCCCTCTTTCTTT

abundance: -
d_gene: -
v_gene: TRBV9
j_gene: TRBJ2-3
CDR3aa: CASSVGQTSTDTQYF
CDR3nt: TGTGCCAGCAGCGTAGGGCAGACTAGCACAGATACGCAGTATTTT

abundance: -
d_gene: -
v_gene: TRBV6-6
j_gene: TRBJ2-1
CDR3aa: CASTKGRSYEQFF
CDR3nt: TGTGCCAGCACGAAAGGGAGATCCTATGAGCAGTTCTTC

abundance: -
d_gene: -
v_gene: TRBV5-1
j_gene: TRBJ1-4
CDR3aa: CASSALQGTNEKLFF
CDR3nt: TGCGCCAGCAGCGCATTACAGGGCACTAATGAAAAACTGTTTTTT

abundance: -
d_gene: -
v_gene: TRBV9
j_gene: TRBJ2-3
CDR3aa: CASSVGREDTQYF
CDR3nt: TGTGCCAGCAGCGTAGGGCGGGAAGATACGCAGTATTTT

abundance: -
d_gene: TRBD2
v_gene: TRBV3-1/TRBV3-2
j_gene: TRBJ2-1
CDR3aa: CASSPKGLAGDHEQFF
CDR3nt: TGTGCCAGCAGCCCCAAGGGACTAGCGGGGGACCATGAGCAGTTCTTC

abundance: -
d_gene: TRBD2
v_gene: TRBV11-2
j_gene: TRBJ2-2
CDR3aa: CASSPTSVAGELFF
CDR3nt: TGTGCCAGCAGCCCAACTAGCGTAGCCGGGGAGCTGTTTTTT

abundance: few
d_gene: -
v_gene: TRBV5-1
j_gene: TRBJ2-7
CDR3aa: CASSLDISGYEQYF
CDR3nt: TGCGCCAGCAGCTTGGACATCTCGGGATACGAGCAGTACTTC

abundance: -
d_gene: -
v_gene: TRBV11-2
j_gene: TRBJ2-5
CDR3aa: CASSLFGSPAETQYF
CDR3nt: TGTGCCAGCAGCTTATTCGGGAGCCCAGCAGAGACCCAGTACTTC

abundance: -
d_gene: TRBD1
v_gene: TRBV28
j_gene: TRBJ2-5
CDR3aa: CASTRTGVKETQYF
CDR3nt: TGTGCCAGCACCCGGACAGGGGTGAAAGAGACCCAGTACTTC

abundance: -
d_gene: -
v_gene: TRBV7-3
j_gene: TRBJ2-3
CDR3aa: CASSSGISTDTQYF
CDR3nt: TGTGCCAGCAGCTCGGGGATTAGCACAGATACGCAGTATTTT

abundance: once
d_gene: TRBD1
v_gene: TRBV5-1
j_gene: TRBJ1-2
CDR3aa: CASSLSYGGQGARGYTF
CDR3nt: TGCGCCAGCAGCTTGTCTTATGGCGGACAGGGGGCGCGTGGCTACACCTTC

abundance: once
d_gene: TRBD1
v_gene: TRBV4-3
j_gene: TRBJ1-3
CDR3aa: CASSQGRSGGTGNTIYF
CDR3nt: TGCGCCAGCAGCCAGGGACGTTCAGGGGGCACTGGAAACACCATATATTTT

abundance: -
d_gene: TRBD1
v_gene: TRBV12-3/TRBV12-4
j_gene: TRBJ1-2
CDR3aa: CASSLQGAYGYTF
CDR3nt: TGTGCCAGCAGTTTACAGGGGGCCTATGGCTACACCTTC

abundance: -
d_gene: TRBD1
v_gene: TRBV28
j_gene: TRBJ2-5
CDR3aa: CASRIPGTGQETQYF
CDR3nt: TGTGCCAGCAGAATCCCCGGGACAGGGCAAGAGACCCAGTACTTC

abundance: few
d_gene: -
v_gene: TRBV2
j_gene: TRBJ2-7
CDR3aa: CASSGAYEQYF
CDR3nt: TGTGCCAGCAGCGGGGCCTACGAGCAGTACTTC

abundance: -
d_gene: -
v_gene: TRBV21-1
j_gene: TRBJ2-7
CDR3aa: CASSALVRGLAGPLSSYEQYF
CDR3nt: TGTGCCAGCAGCGCGCTCGTCCGCGGGCTAGCGGGGCCTCTTAGCTCCTACGAGCAGTACTTC

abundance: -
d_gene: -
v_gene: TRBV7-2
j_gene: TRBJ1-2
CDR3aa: CASSLAVAPTGGYTF
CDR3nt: TGTGCCAGCAGCTTAGCGGTGGCTCCGACGGGGGGCTACACCTTC

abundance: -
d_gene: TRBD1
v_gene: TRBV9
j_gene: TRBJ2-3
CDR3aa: CASTRDRARTDTQYF
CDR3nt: TGTGCCAGCACCCGGGACAGGGCTCGCACAGATACGCAGTATTTT

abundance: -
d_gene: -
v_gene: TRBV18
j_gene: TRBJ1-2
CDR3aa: CASSPRQMTLMDGYGYTF
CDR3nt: TGTGCCAGCTCACCACGACAGATGACTCTAATGGATGGCTATGGCTACACCTTC

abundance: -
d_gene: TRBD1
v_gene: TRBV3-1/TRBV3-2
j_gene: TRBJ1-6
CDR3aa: CASSHLLDGQGEGSYNSPLHF
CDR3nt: TGTGCCAGCAGCCACCTCCTTGACGGACAGGGGGAAGGGTCCTATAATTCACCCCTCCACTTT

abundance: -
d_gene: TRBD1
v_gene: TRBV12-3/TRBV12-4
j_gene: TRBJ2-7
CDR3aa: CASSFRDREQYF
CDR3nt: TGTGCCAGCAGTTTCCGGGACAGGGAGCAGTACTTC

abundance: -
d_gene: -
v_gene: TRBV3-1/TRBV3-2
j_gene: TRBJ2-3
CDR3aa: CASSPWRGGRTDTQYF
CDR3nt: TGTGCCAGCAGCCCGTGGAGGGGCGGCCGCACAGATACGCAGTATTTT

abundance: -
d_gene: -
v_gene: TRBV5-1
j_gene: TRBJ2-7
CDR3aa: CASSLESTGQGYEQYF
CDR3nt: TGCGCCAGCAGCCTCGAATCGACAGGCCAGGGCTACGAGCAGTACTTC

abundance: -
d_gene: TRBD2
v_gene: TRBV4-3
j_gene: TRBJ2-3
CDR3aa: CASSQEGARGGDTQYF
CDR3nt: TGCGCCAGCAGCCAAGAAGGCGCGCGGGGGGGGGATACGCAGTATTTT

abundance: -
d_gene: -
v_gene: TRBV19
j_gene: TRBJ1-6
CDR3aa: CASSIIGSPLHF
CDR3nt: TGTGCCAGTAGTATTATCGGTTCACCCCTCCACTTT

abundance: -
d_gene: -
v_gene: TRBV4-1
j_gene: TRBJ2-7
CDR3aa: CASSPPTEGAYEQYF
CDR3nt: TGCGCCAGCAGCCCCCCTACCGAGGGGGCCTACGAGCAGTACTTC

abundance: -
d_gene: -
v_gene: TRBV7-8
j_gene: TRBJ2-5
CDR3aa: CASSSDRGETQYF
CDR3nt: TGTGCCAGCAGCTCGGACCGCGGGGAGACCCAGTACTTC